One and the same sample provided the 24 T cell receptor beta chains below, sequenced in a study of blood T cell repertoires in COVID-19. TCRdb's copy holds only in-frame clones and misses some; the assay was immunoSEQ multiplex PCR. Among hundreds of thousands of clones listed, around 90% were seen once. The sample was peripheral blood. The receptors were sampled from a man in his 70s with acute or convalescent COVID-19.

The CDR3 DNA follows: TGTGCCAGCAGCCTTAAACAGGGGGCCGGGGAGCTGTTTTTT. It specifies CASSLKQGAGELFF. The chain has TRBV5-4 and TRBJ2-2; 8 nucleotides align to TRBD1. CDR1 is SGHNT, CDR2 YYREEE, per germline (reference sequence). Trimming at V came to 4 bases and at J to 6 bases, leaving 5 bases not matched to a gene. The CDR3 is 14 amino acids.

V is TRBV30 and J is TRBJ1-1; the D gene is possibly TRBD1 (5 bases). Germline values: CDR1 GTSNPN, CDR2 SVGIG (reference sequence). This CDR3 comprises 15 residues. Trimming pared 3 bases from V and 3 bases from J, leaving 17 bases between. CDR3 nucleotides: TGTGCCTGGAGCGCCGTCGGCAGGGTGGACACTGAAGCTTTCTTT. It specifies CAWSAVGRVDTEAFF. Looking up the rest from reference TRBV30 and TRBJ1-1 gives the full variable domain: SQTIHQWPATLVQPVGSPLSLECTVEGTSNPNLYWYRQAAGRGLQLLFYSVGIGQISSEVPQNLSASRPQDRQFILSSKKLLLSDSGFYLCAWSAVGRVDTEAFFGQGTRLTVV.

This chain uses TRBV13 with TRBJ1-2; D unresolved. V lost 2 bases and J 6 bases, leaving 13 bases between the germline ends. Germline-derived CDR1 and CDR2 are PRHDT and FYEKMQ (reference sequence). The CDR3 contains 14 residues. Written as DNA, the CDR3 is TGTGCCAGCAGCTTACGCATTCTGGGAGATGGCTACACCTTC. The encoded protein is CASSLRILGDGYTF.

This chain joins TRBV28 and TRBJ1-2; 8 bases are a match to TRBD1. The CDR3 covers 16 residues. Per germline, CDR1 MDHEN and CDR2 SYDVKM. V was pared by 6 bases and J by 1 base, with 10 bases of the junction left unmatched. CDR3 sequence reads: CASRTARQGINYGYTF. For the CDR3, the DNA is TGTGCCAGCAGAACCGCCCGACAGGGGATTAACTATGGCTACACCTTC.

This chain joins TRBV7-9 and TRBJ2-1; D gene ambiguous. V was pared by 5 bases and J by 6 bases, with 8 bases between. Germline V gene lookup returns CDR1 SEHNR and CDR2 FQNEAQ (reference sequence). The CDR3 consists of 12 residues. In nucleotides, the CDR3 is TGTGCCAGCAGCCGGGTCGGCAATGAGCAGTTCTTC. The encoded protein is CASSRVGNEQFF.

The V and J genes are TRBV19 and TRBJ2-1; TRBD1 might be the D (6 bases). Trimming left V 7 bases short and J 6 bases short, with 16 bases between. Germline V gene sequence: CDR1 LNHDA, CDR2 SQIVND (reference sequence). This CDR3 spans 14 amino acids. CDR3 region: CASKTQGAGNEQFF. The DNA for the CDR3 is TGTGCCAGTAAGACACAGGGTGCGGGCAATGAGCAGTTCTTC. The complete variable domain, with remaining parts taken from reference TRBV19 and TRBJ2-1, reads DGGITQSPKYLFRKEGQNVTLSCEQNLNHDAMYWYRQDPGQGLRLIYYSQIVNDFQKGDIAEGYSVSREKKESFPLTVTSAQKNPTAFYLCASKTQGAGNEQFFGPGTRLTVL.

As DNA, the CDR3 is TGTGCCAGCAGCTCGGGACAGTCGACGGGGAGCAATCAGCCCCAGCATTTT. Translated, it gives CASSSGQSTGSNQPQHF. J is TRBJ1-5 and V is TRBV5-8; 7 nucleotides align to TRBD1. The CDR3 contains 17 residues. V lost 3 bases and J lost 1; bases outside the gene matches: 10. Germline V gene lookup returns CDR1 SGHTS and CDR2 YDEGEE.

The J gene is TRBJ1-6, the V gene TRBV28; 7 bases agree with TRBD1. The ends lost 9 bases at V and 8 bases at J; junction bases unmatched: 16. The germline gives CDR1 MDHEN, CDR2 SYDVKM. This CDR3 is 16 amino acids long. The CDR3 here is CASSKPGGFIDSPLHF. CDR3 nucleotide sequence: TGTGCCAGTTCCAAGCCAGGGGGTTTTATTGATTCACCCCTCCACTTT.

This CDR3 reads CASSSASSGNTIYF. CDR3 coding DNA: TGCGCCAGCAGTTCAGCGAGCTCTGGAAACACCATATATTTT. This chain links TRBV10-2 with TRBJ1-3; no reliable D call. The CDR3 sequence is 14 residues long. Germline CDR1 reads WSHSY; CDR2 reads SAAADI. Trimming pared 5 bases from V and 0 bases from J, leaving 8 bases between.

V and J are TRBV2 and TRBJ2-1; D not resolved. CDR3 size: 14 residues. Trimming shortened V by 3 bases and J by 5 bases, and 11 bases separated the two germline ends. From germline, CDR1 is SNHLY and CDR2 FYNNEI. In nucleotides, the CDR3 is TGTGCCAGCAGTGAGGTTAGTACGGACAATGAGCAGTTCTTC. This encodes CASSEVSTDNEQFF.

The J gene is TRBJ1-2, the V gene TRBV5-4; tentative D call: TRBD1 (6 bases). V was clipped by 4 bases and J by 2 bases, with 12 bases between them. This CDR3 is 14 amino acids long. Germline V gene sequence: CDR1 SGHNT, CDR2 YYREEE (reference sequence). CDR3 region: CASSTQGQNYGYTF. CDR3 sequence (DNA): TGTGCCAGCAGCACACAAGGACAGAACTATGGCTACACCTTC.

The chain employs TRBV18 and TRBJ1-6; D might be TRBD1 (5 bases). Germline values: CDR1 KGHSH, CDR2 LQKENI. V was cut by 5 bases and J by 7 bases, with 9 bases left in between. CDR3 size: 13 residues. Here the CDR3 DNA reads TGTGCCAGCTCAATTCAGGGCAATTCACCCCTCCACTTT. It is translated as CASSIQGNSPLHF.

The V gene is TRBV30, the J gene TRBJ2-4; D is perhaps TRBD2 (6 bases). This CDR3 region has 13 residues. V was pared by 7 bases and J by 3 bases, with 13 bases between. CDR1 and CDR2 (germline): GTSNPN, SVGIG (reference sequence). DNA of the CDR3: TGTGCCTCCATTAGGAGGGGCAAAAACATTCAGTACTTC. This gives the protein CASIRRGKNIQYF.

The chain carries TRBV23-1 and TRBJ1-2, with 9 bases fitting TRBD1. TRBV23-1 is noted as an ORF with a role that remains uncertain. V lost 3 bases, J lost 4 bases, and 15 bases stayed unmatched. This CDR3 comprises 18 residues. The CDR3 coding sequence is TGCGCCAGCAGTCATGGGGGTCGGGGACAGGGATCTCTCTATGGCTACACCTTC. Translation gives CASSHGGRGQGSLYGYTF.

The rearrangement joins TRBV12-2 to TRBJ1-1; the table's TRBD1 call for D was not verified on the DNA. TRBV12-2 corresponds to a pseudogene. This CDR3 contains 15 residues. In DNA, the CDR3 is TGTGCAAGTCGCGTTTGGACAGGGGGCGGCACTGAAGCTTTCTTT. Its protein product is CASRVWTGGGTEAFF.

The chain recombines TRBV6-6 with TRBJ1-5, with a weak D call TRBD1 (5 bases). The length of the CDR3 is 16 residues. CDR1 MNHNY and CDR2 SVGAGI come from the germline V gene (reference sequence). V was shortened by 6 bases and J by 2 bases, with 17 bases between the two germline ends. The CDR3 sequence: CASSFTAGMGNQPQHF. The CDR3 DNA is TGTGCCAGCAGCTTCACCGCAGGGATGGGCAATCAGCCCCAGCATTTT.

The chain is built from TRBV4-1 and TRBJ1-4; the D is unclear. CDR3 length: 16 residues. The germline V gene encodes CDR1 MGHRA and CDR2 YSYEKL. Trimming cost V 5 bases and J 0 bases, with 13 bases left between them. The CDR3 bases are TGCGCCAGCAGCACCCACCCGGTAGCAACTAATGAAAAACTGTTTTTT. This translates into CASSTHPVATNEKLFF.

For the CDR3, the DNA is TGTGCCATCAGCCCGGGACTAGCGGGAGGCCATAGGGCAGATACGCAGTATTTT. Its translation is CAISPGLAGGHRADTQYF. The chain combines TRBV10-3 with TRBJ2-3; 15 bases line up with TRBD2. The CDR3 totals 18 residues. Trimming took 6 bases from V and 4 from J; bases not matched to a gene: 11. Germline values: CDR1 ENHRY, CDR2 SYGVKD.

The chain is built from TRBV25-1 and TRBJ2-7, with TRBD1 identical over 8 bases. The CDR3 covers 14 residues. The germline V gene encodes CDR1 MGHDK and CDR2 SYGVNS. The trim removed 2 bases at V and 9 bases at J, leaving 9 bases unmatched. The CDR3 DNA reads TGTGCCAGCAGTGAACCCCAGGGGGCAGTCCGGCAGTACTTC. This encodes CASSEPQGAVRQYF.

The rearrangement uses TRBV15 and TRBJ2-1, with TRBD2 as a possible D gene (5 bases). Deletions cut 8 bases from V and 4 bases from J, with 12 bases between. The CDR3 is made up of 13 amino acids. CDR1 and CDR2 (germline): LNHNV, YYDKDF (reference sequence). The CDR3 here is CATADGVYNEQFF. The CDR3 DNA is TGTGCCACCGCCGACGGGGTATACAATGAGCAGTTCTTC. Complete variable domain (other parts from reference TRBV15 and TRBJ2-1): DAMVIQNPRYQVTQFGKPVTLSCSQTLNHNVMYWYQQKSSQAPKLLFHYYDKDFNNEADTPDNFQSRRPNTSFCFLDIRSPGLGDTAMYLCATADGVYNEQFFGPGTRLTVL.

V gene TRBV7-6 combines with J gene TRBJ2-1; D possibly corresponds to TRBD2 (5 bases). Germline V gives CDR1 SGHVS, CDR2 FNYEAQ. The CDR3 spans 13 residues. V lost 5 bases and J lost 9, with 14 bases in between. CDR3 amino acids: CASSRTRLTEQFF. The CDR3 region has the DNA TGTGCCAGCAGCCGAACTAGACTCACTGAGCAGTTCTTC.

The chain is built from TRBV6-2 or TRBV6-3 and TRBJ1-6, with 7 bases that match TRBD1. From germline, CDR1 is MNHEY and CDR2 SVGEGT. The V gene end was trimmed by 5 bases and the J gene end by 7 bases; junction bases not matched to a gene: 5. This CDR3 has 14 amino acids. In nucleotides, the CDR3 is TGTGCCAGCAGTATACAGGGGATGAATTCACCCCTCCACTTT. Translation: CASSIQGMNSPLHF.

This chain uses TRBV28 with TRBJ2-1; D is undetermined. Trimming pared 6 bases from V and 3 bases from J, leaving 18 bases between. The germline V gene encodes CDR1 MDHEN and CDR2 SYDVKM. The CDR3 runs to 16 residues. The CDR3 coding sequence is TGTGCCAGCAGCTTGTTTGCTCGGGTCAACTACAATGAGCAGTTCTTC. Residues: CASSLFARVNYNEQFF. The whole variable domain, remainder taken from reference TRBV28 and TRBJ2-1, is DVKVTQSSRYLVKRTGEKVFLECVQDMDHENMFWYRQDPGLGLRLIYFSYDVKMKEKGDIPEGYSVSREKKERFSLILESASTNQTSMYLCASSLFARVNYNEQFFGPGTRLTVL.

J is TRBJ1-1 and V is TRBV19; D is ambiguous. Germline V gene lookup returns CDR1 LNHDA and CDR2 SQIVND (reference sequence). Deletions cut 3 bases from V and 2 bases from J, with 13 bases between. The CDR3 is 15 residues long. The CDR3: CASSMSWATNTEAFF. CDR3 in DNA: TGTGCCAGTAGTATGTCTTGGGCTACCAACACTGAAGCTTTCTTT.